The sequence of this T cell receptor delta chain was determined in a study of γδ T cells in repeated Plasmodium falciparum infection. Looking at the study overall: Age- and gender-matched Australian children served as comparison for malaria-exposed Malian children. Donors had four controlled P. falciparum NF54 infections over roughly 620 days.

Bulk repertoires came from Vgamma9/Vdelta2+ or Vdelta2-negative gammadelta T cells flow-sorted from PBMC. As for this clone: Its antigen is unidentified. TCRdb attributes to this sequence the protein of a much larger clone, which differs from the DNA translation at residue 10; a read error is likely, and the protein displayed is translated from the DNA.

Broader study findings: In Vdelta2-negative, largely Vdelta1+, gammadelta repertoires, repeated controlled infections appeared to drive clonal selection waves.

Both TRG and TRD chains were sequenced from each sorted sample. TCRdb called clones anew from the multiplex PCR reads with CATT. The data show about 93,000 delta-chain clones, over 0.75% seen once. This CDR3 region has 24 residues. V was clipped by 3 bases and J by 0 bases, with 32 bases between them. CDR1 is GEAIGNYY and CDR2 is EKD in the germline V gene. The receptor's source is a pool of human donors (malaria-infected and uninfected, not separated). The sequenced sample consisted of gamma-delta T cells from blood. This chain links TRDV2 with TRDJ3, with D possibly called TRDD2 or TRDD3 (5 bases each). No J gene was available from TCRdb, and it was assigned here by a germline match of the DNA. The CDR3 here is CACDPVNPSPFHGETSWDTRQMFF. The CDR3 bases are TGTGCCTGTGACCCGGTCAATCCTTCACCTTTTCATGGGGAGACCTCCTGGGACACCCGACAGATGTTTTTC.